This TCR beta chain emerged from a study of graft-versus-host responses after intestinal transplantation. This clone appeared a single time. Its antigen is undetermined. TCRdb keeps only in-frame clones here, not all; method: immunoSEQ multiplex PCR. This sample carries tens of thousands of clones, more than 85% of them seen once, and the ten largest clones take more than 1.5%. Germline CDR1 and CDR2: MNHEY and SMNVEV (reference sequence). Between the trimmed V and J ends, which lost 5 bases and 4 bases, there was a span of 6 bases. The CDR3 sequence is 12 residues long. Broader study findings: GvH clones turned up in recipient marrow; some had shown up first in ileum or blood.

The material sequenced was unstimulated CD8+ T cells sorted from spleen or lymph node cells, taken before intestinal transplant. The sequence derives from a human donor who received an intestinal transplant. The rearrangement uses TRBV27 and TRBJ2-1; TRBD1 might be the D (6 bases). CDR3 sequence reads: CASSQGYNEQFF. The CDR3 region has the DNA TGTGCCAGCAGTCAGGGGTACAATGAGCAGTTCTTC.